A selection of T cell receptor beta chains follows, all from one sample in a study of blood T cell repertoires in COVID-19. TCRdb keeps only in-frame clones here, not all; method: immunoSEQ multiplex PCR. The sample lists about 87,000 clones; around 85% were seen once. Source material: peripheral blood. These TCRs come from a woman of 80 years or more with COVID-19, enrolled during active disease. CDR3s leave out the opening cysteine and the closing phenylalanine or tryptophan. Fields, in order: J gene, V gene, CDR3 protein.

j_call: TRBJ2-5
v_call: TRBV2
cdr3_aa: ASPKGTGTETQY

j_call: TRBJ2-2
v_call: TRBV24-1
cdr3_aa: ATSTANTGELF

j_call: TRBJ2-3
v_call: TRBV7-9
cdr3_aa: ASSLGQGTDTQY

j_call: TRBJ1-6
v_call: TRBV12-3/TRBV12-4
cdr3_aa: ASSGQGNSPLH

j_call: TRBJ2-2
v_call: TRBV5-1
cdr3_aa: ASSLDSFIGELF

j_call: TRBJ2-7
v_call: TRBV28
cdr3_aa: ASTSFGRAHEQY

j_call: TRBJ1-1
v_call: TRBV5-1
cdr3_aa: ASSFKFGGTEAF

j_call: TRBJ2-7
v_call: TRBV15
cdr3_aa: ATSGKVGRSNEQY

j_call: TRBJ2-3
v_call: TRBV9
cdr3_aa: ASSVRQGGTDTQY

j_call: TRBJ2-3
v_call: TRBV6-2/TRBV6-3
cdr3_aa: ASSYGAGGTDTQY

j_call: TRBJ2-3
v_call: TRBV6-1
cdr3_aa: ASSERQGPDTQY

j_call: TRBJ2-5
v_call: TRBV3-1/TRBV3-2
cdr3_aa: ASSQLLSSGEGRETQY

j_call: TRBJ2-2
v_call: TRBV4-3
cdr3_aa: ASSQAGGRYTGELF

j_call: TRBJ1-2
v_call: TRBV19
cdr3_aa: ASSNTGKKDYGYT

j_call: TRBJ1-3
v_call: TRBV18
cdr3_aa: ASSPRRGGNTIY

j_call: TRBJ1-5
v_call: TRBV9
cdr3_aa: ASSTDSTQPQH

j_call: TRBJ2-7
v_call: TRBV5-4
cdr3_aa: ASSAGLAGVSEQY

j_call: TRBJ1-6
v_call: TRBV7-3
cdr3_aa: ASSRDRGSPLH

j_call: TRBJ1-2
v_call: TRBV6-2/TRBV6-3
cdr3_aa: ASSFTVDITGYT

j_call: TRBJ1-2
v_call: TRBV19
cdr3_aa: ASGDRNYGYT

j_call: TRBJ2-1
v_call: TRBV7-2
cdr3_aa: ASSLVAGWGNEQF

j_call: TRBJ1-6
v_call: TRBV9
cdr3_aa: ASSVAGSPLH